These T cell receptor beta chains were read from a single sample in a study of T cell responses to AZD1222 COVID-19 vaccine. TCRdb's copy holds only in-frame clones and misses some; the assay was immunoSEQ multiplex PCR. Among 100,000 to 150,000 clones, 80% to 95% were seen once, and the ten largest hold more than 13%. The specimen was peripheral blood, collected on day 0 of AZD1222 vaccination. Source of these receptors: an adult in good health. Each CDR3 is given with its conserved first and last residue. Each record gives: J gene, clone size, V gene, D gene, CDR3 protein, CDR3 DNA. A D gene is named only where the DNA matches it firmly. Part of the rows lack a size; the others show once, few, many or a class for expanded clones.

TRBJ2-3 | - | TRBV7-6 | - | CASSLGLESTDTQYF | TGTGCCAGCAGCTTAGGGTTGGAGTCCACAGATACGCAGTATTTT
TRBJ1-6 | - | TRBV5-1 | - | CASSAGQQAYNSPLHF | TGCGCCAGCAGCGCAGGGCAACAAGCTTATAATTCACCCCTCCACTTT
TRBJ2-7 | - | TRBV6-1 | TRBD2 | CASSELRLAASHEQYF | TGTGCCAGCAGTGAACTTCGCCTAGCGGCCTCCCACGAGCAGTACTTC
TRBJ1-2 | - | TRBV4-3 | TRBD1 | CASSQEGDRHYGYTF | TGCGCCAGCAGCCAAGAGGGGGACAGACACTATGGCTACACCTTC
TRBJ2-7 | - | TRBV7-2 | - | CASSKSLTYEQYF | TGTGCCAGCAGCAAGTCCCTAACTTACGAGCAGTACTTC
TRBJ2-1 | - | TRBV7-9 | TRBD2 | CASSLVGLGPVEQFF | TGTGCCAGCAGCTTAGTAGGACTAGGGCCCGTTGAGCAGTTCTTC
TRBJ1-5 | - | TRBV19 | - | CASKTLPRGRYSNQPQHF | TGTGCCAGTAAAACGCTCCCCCGCGGACGGTATAGCAATCAGCCCCAGCATTTT
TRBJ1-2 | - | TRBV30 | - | CAWSVGRTYGYTF | TGTGCCTGGAGTGTAGGGCGGACCTATGGCTACACCTTC
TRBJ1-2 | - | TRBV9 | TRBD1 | CASSVAGQGFHGYTF | TGTGCCAGCAGCGTAGCTGGACAGGGGTTCCATGGCTACACCTTC
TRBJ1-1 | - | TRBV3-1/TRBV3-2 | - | CASRGPRLTNEAFF | TGTGCCAGCAGGGGTCCCCGTTTAACTAATGAAGCTTTCTTT
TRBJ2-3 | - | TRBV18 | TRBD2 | CASSPTTSGHTDTQYF | TGTGCCAGCTCACCGACGACTAGCGGACACACAGATACGCAGTATTTT
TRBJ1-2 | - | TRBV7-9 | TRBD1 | CASSLGTGGEDGYTF | TGTGCCAGCAGCTTGGGGACAGGGGGCGAGGATGGCTACACCTTC
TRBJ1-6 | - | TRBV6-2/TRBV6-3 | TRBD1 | CASSYPFLQGLNSPLHF | TGTGCCAGCAGTTACCCCTTTCTACAGGGGTTGAATTCACCCCTCCACTTT
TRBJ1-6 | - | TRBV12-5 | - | CASGLVWDSPLHF | TGTGCTAGTGGTTTGGTGTGGGATTCACCCCTCCACTTT
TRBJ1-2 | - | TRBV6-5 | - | CASTVGKQGYYGYTF | TGTGCCAGCACGGTAGGGAAGCAGGGGTACTATGGCTACACCTTC
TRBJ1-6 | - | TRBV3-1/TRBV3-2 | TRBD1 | CASSQETGVNSPLHF | TGTGCCAGCAGCCAAGAGACAGGGGTGAATTCACCCCTCCACTTT
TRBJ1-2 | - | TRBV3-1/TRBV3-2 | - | CASRQGIGGYTF | TGTGCCAGCAGACAGGGTATTGGTGGCTACACCTTC
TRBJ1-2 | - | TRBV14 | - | CASSQEGRDGYTF | TGTGCCAGCAGCCAAGAGGGGAGGGACGGCTACACCTTC
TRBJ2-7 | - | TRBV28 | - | CASVESSYEQYF | TGTGCCAGCGTTGAGTCTTCCTACGAGCAGTACTTC
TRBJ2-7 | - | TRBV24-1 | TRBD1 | CATSDRLNEQYF | TGTGCCACCTCGGACAGGTTAAACGAGCAGTACTTC
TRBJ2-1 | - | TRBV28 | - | CASSLYRLGNEQFF | TGTGCCAGCAGTTTATACCGGTTGGGTAATGAGCAGTTCTTC
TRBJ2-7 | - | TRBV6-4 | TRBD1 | CASSVGTGSEQYF | TGTGCCAGCAGTGTTGGGACAGGGAGTGAGCAGTACTTC
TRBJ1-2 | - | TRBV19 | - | CATALGEFGYTF | TGTGCCACCGCACTAGGGGAGTTTGGCTACACCTTC
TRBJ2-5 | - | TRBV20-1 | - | CSASEPRTQETQYF | TGCAGTGCTAGTGAACCACGGACCCAGGAGACCCAGTACTTC
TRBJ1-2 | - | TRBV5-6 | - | CASSLRRKANYGYTF | TGTGCCAGCAGCTTACGTAGAAAAGCTAACTATGGCTACACCTTC
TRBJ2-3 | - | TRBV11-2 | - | CASSFTGTDTQYF | TGTGCCAGCAGCTTTACAGGCACAGATACGCAGTATTTT
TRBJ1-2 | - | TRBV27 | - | CASKGGNYGYTF | TGTGCCAGCAAAGGGGGTAACTATGGCTACACCTTC
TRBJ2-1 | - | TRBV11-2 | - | CASSFISSEQFF | TGTGCCAGCAGCTTCATTTCATCTGAGCAGTTCTTC
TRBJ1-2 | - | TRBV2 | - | CASRVPGVDGYTF | TGTGCCAGCAGGGTCCCGGGGGTCGATGGCTACACCTTC
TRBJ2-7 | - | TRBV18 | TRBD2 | CASSIPGLAGAFSSEQYF | TGTGCCAGCTCAATCCCGGGACTAGCGGGGGCTTTTTCCTCGGAGCAGTACTTC
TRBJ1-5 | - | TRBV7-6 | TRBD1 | CASSLGGSSRGGAGQPQHF | TGTGCCAGCAGCTTAGGAGGGAGCTCCCGAGGGGGCGCAGGTCAGCCCCAGCATTTT
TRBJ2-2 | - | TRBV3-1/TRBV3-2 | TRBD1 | CASSQTGGTGELFF | TGTGCCAGCAGCCAAACAGGGGGCACCGGGGAGCTGTTTTTT
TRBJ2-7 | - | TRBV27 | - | CASSAGSAYEQYF | TGTGCCAGCAGTGCCGGGTCTGCCTACGAGCAGTACTTC
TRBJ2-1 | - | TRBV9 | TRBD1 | CASSPRGQGSYNEQFF | TGTGCCAGCAGTCCGAGGGGGCAGGGGTCCTACAATGAGCAGTTCTTC
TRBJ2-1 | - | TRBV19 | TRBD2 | CASSRRVIAGTGYNEQFF | TGTGCCAGTAGTAGGAGGGTAATAGCGGGAACTGGGTACAATGAGCAGTTCTTC
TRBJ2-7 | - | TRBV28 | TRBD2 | CASRKRPGLAGGPRHEQYF | TGTGCCAGCAGAAAAAGACCGGGACTAGCGGGGGGACCCCGCCACGAGCAGTACTTC
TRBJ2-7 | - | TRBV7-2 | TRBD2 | CASSLGLASYEQYF | TGTGCCAGCAGCTTGGGACTAGCAAGCTACGAGCAGTACTTC
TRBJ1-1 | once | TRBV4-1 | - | CASSRGQVLTEAFF | TGCGCCAGCAGCAGGGGCCAGGTTCTGACTGAAGCTTTCTTT
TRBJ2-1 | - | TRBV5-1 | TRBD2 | CASSSGLAGGSSYNEQFF | TGCGCCAGCAGCTCCGGACTAGCGGGGGGGAGCTCCTACAATGAGCAGTTCTTC
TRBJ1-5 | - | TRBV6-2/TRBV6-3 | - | CASSYKDWGGNQPQHF | TGTGCCAGCAGTTACAAGGATTGGGGGGGCAATCAGCCCCAGCATTTT